The sequence of this T cell receptor beta chain was determined in a study of lymphopenia after photon versus proton radiotherapy. Whole-study findings and limits: A bigger post-nadir fall in TCR diversity correlated inversely with survival time in deceased patients. Oligoclonal CD8+ Temra expansion after nadir drove photon patients' diversity drop.

The CDR3 runs 14 residues. Germline V lookup: CDR1 MDHEN, CDR2 SYDVKM. V was clipped by 6 bases and J by 6 bases, with 14 bases between them. About this clone itself: As yet, its antigen is unknown.

Here immunoSEQ multiplex PCR was the method, and the copy in TCRdb shows in-frame clones only, minus some. The sample yields around 26,000 clones, roughly four fifths seen once. This receptor was taken from a woman aged 70-85 years with pancreatic cancer. The chain combines TRBV28 with TRBJ1-4; TRBD1 is a possible D gene (5 bases). Source: peripheral blood, taken from a patient treated with proton-based radiotherapy. The CDR3 loop is CASSPGAKYEKLFF. In nucleotides, the CDR3 is TGTGCCAGCAGCCCCGGGGCGAAATATGAAAAACTGTTTTTT.